These 6 T cell receptor beta chains were sequenced from one sample in a study of blood T cell repertoires in COVID-19. Data came from immunoSEQ multiplex PCR; TCRdb stores just in-frame clones and leaves some out. The data contain fewer than 200,000 clones, around nine tenths of them singletons. Sequencing input: peripheral blood. These TCRs come from a woman aged 70 to 79 with COVID-19, enrolled during active disease.

The V gene is TRBV2, the J gene TRBJ2-6, with D unresolved. Looked up from germline, CDR1 is SNHLY and CDR2 is FYNNEI. V gave up 3 bases and J gave up 3 bases, with 6 bases separating them. This CDR3 is built from 14 residues. The CDR3 sequence: CASSDGRGANVLTF. DNA for the CDR3: TGTGCCAGCAGTGATGGGCGTGGGGCCAACGTCCTGACTTTC.

This chain uses TRBV11-3 with TRBJ1-1; 7 positions agree with TRBD1. Germline trimming cut 5 bases from V and 4 bases from J; bases unmatched to any gene: 10. Germline V gives CDR1 SGHNT, CDR2 YENEEA. This CDR3 is built from 15 residues. The CDR3 DNA reads as TGTGCCAGCAGCCGATCCCTAGGGGGCGCCACTGAAGCTTTCTTT. It codes for CASSRSLGGATEAFF.

V gene TRBV28 combines with J gene TRBJ1-4; TRBD1 aligns across 9 bases. The CDR3 covers 15 residues. Germline V gene sequence: CDR1 MDHEN, CDR2 SYDVKM. The V gene end was trimmed by 7 bases and the J gene end by 6 bases; junction bases not matched to a gene: 9. The CDR3 is CASTLRDRVDEKLFF. CDR3 DNA: TGTGCCAGCACCCTAAGGGACAGGGTTGATGAAAAACTGTTTTTT.

The genes are TRBV12-3 or TRBV12-4 and TRBJ1-1, with TRBD1 as a possible D gene (6 bases). The V and J ends lost 5 bases and 11 bases respectively, with 15 bases between them. The CDR3 sequence is 12 residues long. CDR3 amino acids: CASSPGTSNAFF. The CDR3 DNA is TGTGCCAGCAGTCCCGGGACATCCAACGCTTTCTTT.

This chain links TRBV9 with TRBJ2-1; no definite D call. Between the trimmed V and J ends, which lost 0 bases and 9 bases, there was a span of 10 bases. CDR1 SGDLS and CDR2 YYNGEE come from the germline V gene. This CDR3 has 13 residues. CDR3 DNA: TGTGCCAGCAGCGTAGATCTCCCCGGTGAGCAGTTCTTC. Protein product: CASSVDLPGEQFF.

This clone has only one observation. The chain has TRBV19 and TRBJ2-7; TRBD2 aligns across 9 bases. The CDR3 spans 14 residues. The germline V gene encodes CDR1 LNHDA and CDR2 SQIVND (reference sequence). V shed 6 bases and J 2 bases; nucleotides not matched to a gene: 5. CDR3 DNA sequence: TGTGCCAGTAGAGTGAGCGGGGGGACCTACGAGCAGTACTTC. This sequence encodes CASRVSGGTYEQYF.